What follows are 6 T cell receptor beta chains derived from one specimen sequenced in a study of T cell responses to AZD1222 COVID-19 vaccine. Generated by immunoSEQ multiplex PCR, the TCRdb table keeps only in-frame clones and is missing some. There are about 130,000 clones in the sample; about 89% occur only once, and 4.2% lies in the top ten. Sequencing used peripheral blood, obtained on day 0 of AZD1222 vaccination. The receptors originated from an adult in good health.

CDR3: CASSLQGFNEKLFF. CDR3 nucleotide sequence: TGTGCCAGCAGCTTACAGGGCTTTAATGAAAAACTGTTTTTT. The chain uses TRBV11-2 and TRBJ1-4; a weak D match, TRBD1 (5 bases). The CDR3 is 14 residues long. CDR1 is SGHAT and CDR2 is FQNNGV in the germline V gene. The V and J ends lost 2 bases and 4 bases respectively, with 8 bases between them.

The gene calls are TRBV27 and TRBJ1-5, with D possibly being TRBD1 (6 bases). From germline, CDR1 is MNHEY and CDR2 SMNVEV (reference sequence). The germline V and J ends were trimmed by 6 bases and 7 bases, with 16 bases remaining between them. The CDR3 has 14 amino acids. DNA of the CDR3: TGTGCCAGCAGAGGGGGGACCTGGGACCAGCCCCAGCATTTT. Its translation: CASRGGTWDQPQHF.

This sequence joins TRBV6-2 or TRBV6-3 and TRBJ2-6; no clear D. Deletions cut 5 bases from V and 0 bases from J, with 5 bases between. The CDR3 length is 14 residues. The germline V gene encodes CDR1 MNHEY and CDR2 SVGEGT. The CDR3 DNA is TGTGCCAGCAGTCTATCCTCTGGGGCCAACGTCCTGACTTTC. As protein: CASSLSSGANVLTF.

V is TRBV28 and J is TRBJ2-7; 8 nucleotides match TRBD1. The CDR3 length is 15 residues. Trimming at V came to 6 bases and at J to 6 bases, leaving 13 bases not matched to a gene. CDR1 is MDHEN and CDR2 is SYDVKM in the germline V gene. CDR3 DNA: TGTGCCAGCAGGTCGACCGGGACAGGTACAGTCGAGCAGTACTTC. This sequence encodes CASRSTGTGTVEQYF.

The chain has TRBV19 and TRBJ1-6, with D perhaps matching TRBD1 (5 bases). The CDR3 loop spans 14 amino acids. Germline CDR1 is LNHDA and CDR2 is SQIVND (reference sequence). With 7 bases removed from V and 7 bases from J, the gap between germline ends came to 14 bases. CDR3 residues: CASTLDSGNSPLHF. The CDR3 bases are TGTGCCAGTACCCTTGACAGCGGAAATTCACCCCTCCACTTT.

This chain connects TRBV28 to TRBJ1-2, with D maybe TRBD1 (5 bases). Trimming shortened V by 10 bases and J by 8 bases, and 14 bases separated the two germline ends. The CDR3 loop spans 11 amino acids. CDR1 is MDHEN, CDR2 SYDVKM, per germline. DNA for the CDR3: TGTGCCACCTTCAGGGTTGGAGGCTACACCTTC. Protein: CATFRVGGYTF.